These 23 T cell receptor beta chains share one sample of origin, sequenced in a study of T cell repertoires in cytomegalovirus infection. Antigens of these TCRs are unknown. MiXCR was run by TCRdb on the reads, yielding one entry per CDR3 protein. The sample contains about 220,000 distinct CDR3 sequences, around 40% of which appear only once. The material sequenced was CD8+ T cells from cultured PBMCs, taken from culture after CMV antigen stimulation. These receptors were collected from a human donor in good health (CMV status not recorded). Some clones in this sample may be carry-over from other donors' samples.

This chain uses TRBV6-1 with TRBJ2-7; no clear D gene. Trimming left V 2 bases short and J 6 bases short, with 5 bases between. The CDR3 has 11 amino acids. Germline CDR1 is MNHNS and CDR2 is SASEGT. The CDR3 loop is CASSEIVEQYF. DNA of the CDR3: TGTGCCAGCAGTGAAATCGTCGAGCAGTACTTC.

The rearrangement links TRBV7-9 to TRBJ2-7, with 10 bases matching TRBD1. The trim removed 4 bases at V and 3 bases at J, leaving 6 bases unmatched. The V gene's germline CDR1 is SEHNR and CDR2 FQNEAQ (reference sequence). This CDR3 is 15 amino acids long. CDR3 residues: CASSSYRDRGYEQYF. DNA of the CDR3: TGTGCCAGCAGCTCTTACCGGGACAGGGGCTACGAGCAGTACTTC.

Many counts were recorded for this clonotype. The chain joins TRBV24-1 to TRBJ2-1; 14 nucleotides match TRBD2. The CDR3 consists of 17 residues. V was pared by 5 bases and J by 1 base, with 3 bases of the junction left unmatched. Germline V gives CDR1 KGHDR, CDR2 SFDVKD. DNA of the CDR3: TGTGCCACCAGTGCGGGACTAGCGGGAGAGTCCTACAATGAGCAGTTCTTC. Amino acid sequence: CATSAGLAGESYNEQFF.

This clonotype has more than one count but fewer than ten. This sequence joins TRBV7-3 and TRBJ1-1; a weak D match, TRBD1 (5 bases). V dropped 11 bases and J dropped 0 bases, with 31 bases sitting between them. The CDR3 contains 19 residues. Per the germline V gene, CDR1 is SGHTA and CDR2 is FQGTGA. CDR3 sequence: CAATTDVLPLWIMNTEAFF. In nucleotides, the CDR3 is TGTGCCGCCACGACAGACGTACTACCTTTATGGATCATGAACACTGAAGCTTTCTTT. Supplemented by reference TRBV7-3 and TRBJ1-1, the full variable domain reads GAGVSQTPSNKVTEKGKYVELRCDPISGHTALYWYRQSLGQGPEFLIYFQGTGAADDSGLPNDRFFAVRPEGSVSTLKIQRTERGDSAVYLCAATTDVLPLWIMNTEAFFGQGTRLTVV.

At least ten counts were recorded for this clonotype. The chain uses TRBV12-3 or TRBV12-4 and TRBJ2-4, with D tentatively TRBD1 (5 bases). The V end was cut by 5 bases, the J end by 4 bases, with 18 bases between. CDR3 length: 16 residues. The CDR3 DNA reads as TGTGCCAGCAGTCCCGACGCATCGGACAAGAAAAACATTCAGTACTTC. This gives the protein CASSPDASDKKNIQYF.

The chain has TRBV28 and TRBJ2-3; D ambiguous. With 5 bases removed from V and 6 bases from J, the gap between germline ends came to 9 bases. Germline assignment: CDR1 MDHEN and CDR2 SYDVKM. CDR3 size: 12 residues. The CDR3 sequence is CASSPPMDTQYF. The CDR3 nucleotides are TGTGCCAGCAGTCCCCCGATGGATACGCAGTATTTT.

J is TRBJ2-1 and V is TRBV7-9; 11 nucleotides line up with TRBD2. Per germline, CDR1 SEHNR and CDR2 FQNEAQ (reference sequence). The CDR3 consists of 18 residues. Trimming took 5 bases from V and 0 from J; bases not matched to a gene: 9. The CDR3 bases are TGTGCCAGCAGCGGCGGGACTAGCGGCCCTAGCTCCTACAATGAGCAGTTCTTC. The encoded protein is CASSGGTSGPSSYNEQFF.

This clonotype was counted ten times or more. The chain employs TRBV4-1 and TRBJ1-1, with D tentatively TRBD1 (6 bases). Per germline, CDR1 MGHRA and CDR2 YSYEKL. The CDR3 contains 16 residues. V was trimmed by 1 base and J by 4 bases, leaving 16 bases between them. The CDR3 DNA reads TGCGCCAGCAGCCAAGTTCCCGGGGGGGCTGGCACTGAAGCTTTCTTT. Protein sequence: CASSQVPGGAGTEAFF.

The chain recombines TRBV29-1 with TRBJ1-2, with 12 bases fitting TRBD1. CDR1 is SQVTM, CDR2 ANQGSEA, per germline. Trimming at V came to 0 bases and at J to 8 bases, leaving 10 bases not matched to a gene. The CDR3 is made up of 16 amino acids. The CDR3 loop is CSVEDPGQGARRGYTF. As DNA, the CDR3 is TGCAGCGTTGAAGATCCGGGACAGGGGGCTCGTCGCGGCTACACCTTC.

The chain combines TRBV6-1 with TRBJ2-7; 11 bases are shared with TRBD2. Losses at the gene ends were 6 bases for V and 6 bases for J; bases not matched to a gene: 10. CDR3 length: 15 amino acids. Germline V lookup: CDR1 MNHNS, CDR2 SASEGT. CDR3: CASRKTSGRIGEQYF. CDR3 nucleotide sequence: TGTGCCAGCAGGAAAACTAGCGGGAGAATAGGCGAGCAGTACTTC.

This clonotype was recorded a few times. This chain joins TRBV28 and TRBJ1-5; no definite D call. CDR1 is MDHEN and CDR2 is SYDVKM in the germline V gene. CDR3 length: 17 residues. V was pared by 2 bases and J by 4 bases, with 18 bases between. The CDR3 reads CASSLSTVDPTNQPQHF. CDR3 nucleotides: TGTGCCAGCAGTTTAAGTACAGTTGATCCGACAAATCAGCCCCAGCATTTT.

Ten or more counts support this clonotype. The chain carries TRBV10-3 and TRBJ2-7; 7 bases are shared with TRBD1. Per germline, CDR1 ENHRY and CDR2 SYGVKD. Trimming at V came to 6 bases and at J to 2 bases, leaving 4 bases not matched to a gene. This CDR3 is built from 13 residues. The CDR3 region is CAIRRTGAYEQYF. Here the CDR3 DNA reads TGTGCCATCAGGAGGACAGGAGCCTACGAGCAGTACTTC.

The J gene is TRBJ2-3, the V gene TRBV7-9; D is unresolved. This CDR3 spans 13 amino acids. With 8 bases removed from V and 7 bases from J, the gap between germline ends came to 16 bases. Germline-derived CDR1 and CDR2 are SEHNR and FQNEAQ (reference sequence). The CDR3 region is CASRPVRANTQYF. The CDR3 DNA sequence: TGTGCCAGCCGGCCAGTAAGGGCGAATACGCAGTATTTT.

The rearrangement joins TRBV7-2 to TRBJ2-1; 11 bases line up with TRBD2. Trimming cost V 1 base and J 9 bases; bases outside gene matches: 5. This CDR3 spans 15 amino acids. CDR1 is SGHTA, CDR2 FQGNSA, per germline. The CDR3 reads CASSLVRTSGFEQFF. The CDR3 DNA reads as TGTGCCAGCAGCTTAGTTAGGACTAGCGGGTTTGAGCAGTTCTTC. Supplemented by reference TRBV7-2 and TRBJ2-1, the full variable domain reads GAGVSQSPSNKVTEKGKDVELRCDPISGHTALYWYRQSLGQGLEFLIYFQGNSAPDKSGLPSDRFSAERTGGSVSTLTIQRTQQEDSAVYLCASSLVRTSGFEQFFGPGTRLTVL.

This clonotype has a single count. The J gene is TRBJ2-1, the V gene TRBV10-3; no firm D call. Germline CDR1 is ENHRY and CDR2 is SYGVKD. V dropped 4 bases and J dropped 2 bases, with 12 bases sitting between them. The CDR3 sequence is 15 residues long. For the CDR3, the DNA is TGTGCCATCAGTGGCAGCGACCGGGCCTACAATGAGCAGTTCTTC. Amino acids: CAISGSDRAYNEQFF.

This chain links TRBV28 with TRBJ1-5; TRBD1 aligns across 11 bases. The CDR3 has 16 amino acids. Germline CDR1 MDHEN, CDR2 SYDVKM. V was clipped by 7 bases and J by 0 bases; unmatched bases: 5. CDR3 sequence reads: CASTPGQGASNQPQHF. As DNA, the CDR3 is TGTGCCAGCACCCCCGGACAGGGGGCTAGCAATCAGCCCCAGCATTTT.

This clonotype was recorded at least ten times. The chain combines TRBV12-5 with TRBJ1-2, with D possibly TRBD1 on 5 matching bases. The CDR3 extends over 13 amino acids. CDR1 and CDR2 (germline): LGHNT, FRNRAP. Between the trimmed V and J ends, which lost 2 bases and 7 bases, there was a span of 11 bases. The CDR3 protein is CASGLPPGFGYTF. The DNA for the CDR3 is TGTGCTAGTGGTTTGCCCCCAGGGTTTGGCTACACCTTC.

This clonotype was counted a few times. This rearrangement joins TRBV7-3 to TRBJ2-3; TRBD1 or TRBD2 may be the D gene (5 bases each). In germline, CDR1 is SGHTA, CDR2 FQGTGA. Trimming left V 4 bases short and J 1 base short, with 12 bases between. This CDR3 is 15 amino acids long. As DNA, the CDR3 is TGTGCCAGCAGCTCATGGGACCGACGCACAGATACGCAGTATTTT. Translating gives CASSSWDRRTDTQYF.

In DNA form, the CDR3 reads TGCAGTGCTAGTGAAGTGTCTCCTGAAGCTTTCTTT. This codes for CSASEVSPEAFF. The rearrangement uses TRBV20-1 and TRBJ1-1; unclear D gene. Germline-derived CDR1 and CDR2 are DFQATT and SNEGSKA (reference sequence). The CDR3 sequence is 12 residues long. The V and J ends lost 3 bases and 6 bases respectively, with 11 bases between them.

The gene calls are TRBV7-2 and TRBJ2-1; a possible D gene is TRBD2 (5 bases). Trimming pared 7 bases from V and 7 bases from J, leaving 14 bases between. The length of the CDR3 is 13 residues. CDR1 is SGHTA and CDR2 is FQGNSA in the germline V gene. The CDR3 sequence is CASTSGYGNEQFF. CDR3 coding DNA: TGTGCCAGCACTTCGGGGTATGGAAATGAGCAGTTCTTC. The full variable domain, in which reference TRBV7-2 and TRBJ2-1 provide the parts outside the CDR3, is GAGVSQSPSNKVTEKGKDVELRCDPISGHTALYWYRQSLGQGLEFLIYFQGNSAPDKSGLPSDRFSAERTGGSVSTLTIQRTQQEDSAVYLCASTSGYGNEQFFGPGTRLTVL.

This chain links TRBV12-3 or TRBV12-4 with TRBJ2-7; 13 nucleotides line up with TRBD2. V shed 5 bases and J 6 bases; nucleotides not matched to a gene: 19. This CDR3 has 19 residues. The CDR3 bases are TGTGCCAGCAGTACCGCGGCGCCCGGACTAGCGGGAGAAGTCGGCGAGCAGTACTTC. Its protein is CASSTAAPGLAGEVGEQYF.

V is TRBV15 and J is TRBJ2-7, with TRBD1 identical over 7 bases. Unmatched junction bases numbered 8, after V lost 6 bases and J lost 3 bases. Germline-derived CDR1 and CDR2 are LNHNV and YYDKDF (reference sequence). CDR3 length: 14 amino acids. CDR3 sequence (DNA): TGTGCCACCAGTAGAAGGGACAGTTACTACGAGCAGTACTTC. Translating gives CATSRRDSYYEQYF.

V usage is TRBV4-1 and J usage is TRBJ2-1, with 8 bases lining up with TRBD2. The CDR3 runs 15 residues. The V gene's germline CDR1 is MGHRA and CDR2 YSYEKL. V gave up 4 bases and J gave up 6 bases; unmatched junction bases: 8. The CDR3 loop is CASSLGLALLNEQFF. CDR3 nucleotide sequence: TGCGCCAGCAGCCTTGGACTAGCCCTACTCAATGAGCAGTTCTTC.